The 9 T cell receptor beta chains listed next were all sequenced from one sample in a study of patients with pleural tuberculosis. MiXCR, run by TCRdb on the reads, gives a single entry per CDR3 protein. The sample has some 29,000 distinct CDR3 sequences, over 15% seen once. Sequenced: peripheral blood. All receptors derive from a human donor with pleural tuberculosis.

About this clonotype: A clone one base away is much larger, so this may be a read error. The chain has TRBV30 and TRBJ1-1; the D is unclear. The CDR3 runs 13 residues. From germline, CDR1 is GTSNPN and CDR2 SVGIG (reference sequence). Written as DNA, the CDR3 is TGTGCCTGGGGTGTATTAGGGAACACTGAAGCTTTCTTT. Amino acid sequence: CAWGVLGNTEAFF.

This clonotype was seen many times. The chain joins TRBV29-1 to TRBJ1-1; D possibly corresponds to TRBD1 (6 bases). The CDR3 loop spans 14 amino acids. Trimming pared 5 bases from V and 6 bases from J, leaving 19 bases between. Germline-derived CDR1 and CDR2 are SQVTM and ANQGSEA. The CDR3 coding sequence is TGCAGCGTTCAGGGGTTTTATGTATTGGCTGAAGCTTTCTTT. Its translation: CSVQGFYVLAEAFF.

In this sample, this clonotype turned up many times. A clone one base away is much larger, so this may be a read error. The chain is built from TRBV2 and TRBJ1-2, with D unresolved. Germline V gene lookup returns CDR1 SNHLY and CDR2 FYNNEI. The CDR3 contains 15 residues. Here the CDR3 reads CASSEAVGRIYGYAF. For the CDR3, the DNA is TGTGCCAGCAGTGAAGCGGTCGGTAGAATCTATGGCTACGCCTTC.

By share of the sample, this clonotype is medium-sized. The chain combines TRBV6-1 with TRBJ2-3, with 10 positions matching TRBD2. The germline gives CDR1 MNHNS, CDR2 SASEGT. The CDR3 contains 15 residues. The V segment lost 2 bases and the J segment 3 bases; nucleotides outside the gene matches: 2. CDR3 nucleotide sequence: TGTGCCAGCAGTGAACTAGCGGGAGAGACAGATACGCAGTATTTT. Its protein is CASSELAGETDTQYF.

This clonotype was counted at least ten times. The genes are TRBV12-3 or TRBV12-4 and TRBJ2-7; D gene unclear. The CDR3 runs to 14 residues. The V and J ends lost 5 bases and 2 bases respectively, with 13 bases between them. In nucleotides, the CDR3 is TGTGCCAGCAGTGAATCGGACGGAACCTACGAGCAGTACTTC. Translated, it gives CASSESDGTYEQYF.

This clonotype showed up just a few times. It may be a read error: a sequence one base away is much more abundant. This sequence joins TRBV10-3 and TRBJ1-1; D may be TRBD1 (6 bases). The germline CDR1 and CDR2 sequences are ENHRY and SYGVKD. The CDR3 runs 14 residues. The CDR3 nucleotides read TGTGCCACCAGTGATAAAGGGGGGGCAGCCCAACCTTTCTTT. It encodes CATSDKGGAAQPFF.

Many counts were recorded for this clonotype. V usage is TRBV5-6 and J usage is TRBJ1-1; no clear D gene. Germline V lookup: CDR1 SGHDT, CDR2 YYEEEE. The V end was cut by 3 bases, the J end by 5 bases, with 17 bases between. There are 15 residues in the CDR3. The CDR3: CASSSVIREWTEAFF. CDR3 nucleotide sequence: TGTGCCAGCAGCTCGGTTATAAGGGAGTGGACTGAAGCTTTCTTT.

This clonotype was recorded many times. The V gene is TRBV6-4, the J gene TRBJ2-3; TRBD1 aligns across 9 bases. Germline loops: CDR1 MRHNA, CDR2 SNTAGT. The V segment lost 4 bases and the J segment 6 bases; nucleotides outside the gene matches: 5. The CDR3 length is 14 residues. The CDR3 protein is CASSAGTGSDTQYF. In DNA form, the CDR3 reads TGTGCCAGCAGTGCCGGGACAGGGTCGGATACGCAGTATTTT.

This clonotype has a count of ten or more. The chain is built from TRBV5-4 and TRBJ1-2; no reliable D call. V lost 4 bases and J 4 bases, leaving 11 bases between the germline ends. CDR1 and CDR2 from the germline V gene are SGHNT and YYREEE (reference sequence). The CDR3 extends over 13 amino acids. Here the CDR3 reads CASSLTSFYGYTF. The CDR3 DNA follows: TGTGCCAGCAGCCTTACCAGCTTCTATGGCTACACCTTC.